The sequence of this TCR beta chain was determined in a study of T cells in Graves' hyperthyroidism and ophthalmopathy. Study results and caveats: Ophthalmopathy stood apart from stable hyperthyroidism in a 13 V-J model. The model made its ophthalmopathy prediction, and onset followed a median around six months later. Blood samples included most of the expanded thyroid clonotypes exceeding 0.001.

Amplified TCR beta CDR3 regions derived from RNA transcripts. First-round RT-PCR targeting the TCR CDR3 was performed with the HTBI primer set. TCRdb itself ran the multiplex PCR reads through MiXCR, one entry per CDR3 protein. The profile shows 480,000 or so distinct CDR3 sequences, 40% to 50% of them singletons. It was uncontrolled infection, other autoimmune disease, pregnancy or lactation that excluded patients. CDR1 is ENHRY, CDR2 SYGVKD, per germline. This CDR3 contains 13 residues. Concerning this clonotype itself: Its antigen is still unknown. The junction differs from germline at one of its ends, possibly a read error.

J is TRBJ1-2 and V is TRBV10-3; D is uncertain. Sequenced input: peripheral blood or thyroid tissue (not recorded which). This TCR was recovered from an adult woman with Graves' disease, either hyperthyroidism or ophthalmopathy (not recorded which). The CDR3 nucleotides are TGTGCCAGCAGTCGGGCTCCGTCCTATGGCTACACCTTC. Protein product: CASSRAPSYGYTF.